This T cell receptor (beta chain) was recovered during a study of T cell repertoires in cytomegalovirus infection. Across the whole study: From public TCR beta signatures came an indication of both CMV infection and matching HLA type.

CDR1 and CDR2 (germline): SGHVS, FQNEAQ. This CDR3 is built from 16 residues. V was clipped by 4 bases and J by 1 base; unmatched bases: 7. The study, taken as a whole, reports: Identification of carriers of CMV plus the relevant HLA was performed using cumulative public TCR beta family frequency.

TCRdb itself ran the reads through MiXCR, one entry per CDR3 protein. The top ten hold around a quarter of the sample, which has 50,000 to 55,000 distinct CDR3 sequences, around a fifth seen once. This clonotype has just a few counts. The antigen remains unidentified. The starting material was CD8+ T cells from cultured PBMCs, obtained from culture after CMV antigen stimulation. This receptor was identified in a human donor in good health (CMV status not recorded). Some clones in this sample may be carry-over from other donors' samples. V is TRBV7-8 and J is TRBJ2-5; 9 positions agree with TRBD1. This CDR3 reads CASSSHRGPLQETQYF. Here the CDR3 DNA reads TGTGCCAGCAGCTCCCACAGGGGGCCTCTCCAAGAGACCCAGTACTTC.